The 18 T cell receptor beta chains given below trace back to one sample, sequenced in a study of blood T cells in healthy people across ages. Using a J-beta primer mix together with a sample-barcoded 5' primer, a second PCR was run for about 6 to 12 cycles. TCRdb passed the 5' RACE reads through MiXCR, listing each CDR3 protein once. The table lists hundreds of thousands of distinct CDR3 sequences, about a fifth of them singletons, with about 20% in the top ten. The sample consisted of blood. Receptors were obtained from a man between 65 and 85 years old in good health.

For this clonotype: This CDR3 is missing its conserved last phenylalanine or tryptophan, likely due to a read error. The chain couples TRBV20-1 to TRBJ2-7; D not resolved. V lost 0 bases and J 7 bases, leaving 10 bases between the germline ends. From germline, CDR1 is DFQATT and CDR2 SNEGSKA (reference sequence). The CDR3 totals 12 residues. The CDR3 DNA sequence: TGCAGTGCTAGAGATCTTAGGGCAGAGCAGTACCTC. It encodes CSARDLRAEQYL.

The rearrangement uses TRBV19 and TRBJ1-2; 9 bases map to TRBD1. With V trimmed by 3 bases and J by 8 bases, 7 bases remained unmatched. The V gene's germline CDR1 is LNHDA and CDR2 SQIVND (reference sequence). This CDR3 has 14 amino acids. The CDR3 DNA reads TGTGCCAGTAGTATCCGACAGGGGGAGTACGGCTACACCTTC. Its protein is CASSIRQGEYGYTF.

V usage is TRBV11-2 and J usage is TRBJ2-6; no definite D call. Deletions cut 2 bases from V and 4 bases from J, with 9 bases between. The CDR3 consists of 15 residues. The germline V gene has CDR1 SGHAT and CDR2 FQNNGV. CDR3 DNA sequence: TGTGCCAGCAGCTTACAGGCGGCCGGGGCCAACGTCCTGACTTTC. Translating it yields CASSLQAAGANVLTF.

In this sample, this clonotype turned up a few times. This CDR3 is CSAMAYNEQFF. CDR3 bases: TGCAGTGCTATGGCCTACAATGAGCAGTTCTTC. This chain joins TRBV20-1 and TRBJ2-1; D is uncertain. V was pared by 4 bases and J by 2 bases, with 3 bases between. There are 11 residues in the CDR3. Germline V gene data show CDR1 as DFQATT and CDR2 as SNEGSKA (reference sequence).

This sequence joins TRBV2 and TRBJ2-1; D remains unclear. This CDR3 has 10 amino acids. Trimming cost V 4 bases and J 10 bases, with 5 bases left between them. The germline V gene encodes CDR1 SNHLY and CDR2 FYNNEI. CDR3 nucleotides: TGTGCCAGCAGTGGGGGAGAGCAGTTCTTC. It translates to CASSGGEQFF.

The chain uses TRBV7-3 and TRBJ2-3; no clear D. CDR1 is SGHTA and CDR2 is FQGTGA in the germline V gene. Trimming cost V 0 bases and J 5 bases, with 12 bases left between them. The CDR3 is 15 amino acids. CDR3 sequence reads: CASSLTRVVGDTQYF. The CDR3 DNA is TGTGCCAGCAGCTTAACGAGAGTAGTAGGAGATACGCAGTATTTT.

V is TRBV6-5 and J is TRBJ2-3; D is ambiguous. The CDR3 extends over 11 amino acids. Trimming shortened V by 5 bases and J by 8 bases, and 8 bases separated the two germline ends. CDR1 and CDR2 (germline): MNHEY, SVGAGI. The CDR3 DNA follows: TGTGCCAGCAGTCGGCTGACTACGCAGTATTTT. Translating gives CASSRLTTQYF.

The V gene is TRBV6-6, the J gene TRBJ2-7, with unresolved D. Germline loops: CDR1 MNHNY, CDR2 SVGAGI (reference sequence). Trimming shortened V by 1 base and J by 2 bases, and 9 bases separated the two germline ends. The CDR3 extends over 14 amino acids. The chain's CDR3 is CASSYLPGAYEQYF. CDR3 DNA: TGTGCCAGCAGTTACTTGCCAGGAGCCTACGAGCAGTACTTC.

This clonotype occurred a few times. The rearrangement joins TRBV3-1 to TRBJ2-5; 7 positions agree with TRBD2. Germline loops: CDR1 LGHDT, CDR2 YNNKEL (reference sequence). V lost 8 bases to trimming and J lost 0 bases; unmatched junction nucleotides: 3. The CDR3 spans 13 residues. CDR3 in DNA: TGTGCCAGCCGGACTAGTAACCAAGAGACCCAGTACTTC. This translates into CASRTSNQETQYF.

This clonotype was counted between two and nine times. CDR3 in DNA: TGCGCCAGCACCTCGGGACAGTACCAAGAGACCCAGTACTTC. As protein: CASTSGQYQETQYF. The chain combines TRBV5-1 with TRBJ2-5; TRBD1 matches at 7 bases. The CDR3 spans 14 residues. J gave up 0 bases and V 6 bases, and 5 bases lay outside the gene matches. Germline V gene data show CDR1 as SGHRS and CDR2 as YFSETQ.

This clonotype has a handful of counts. This chain uses TRBV7-2 with TRBJ2-3; 10 bases fit TRBD2. CDR3 length equals 15 residues. Trimming at V came to 1 base and at J to 6 bases, leaving 4 bases not matched to a gene. CDR1 and CDR2 from the germline V gene are SGHTA and FQGNSA. The CDR3: CASSLVLAGVDTQYF. The CDR3 bases are TGTGCCAGCAGCTTAGTTCTAGCGGGAGTTGATACGCAGTATTTT.

This chain connects TRBV7-2 to TRBJ2-3, with 9 bases identical to TRBD1. The germline V gene encodes CDR1 SGHTA and CDR2 FQGNSA. V shed 5 bases and J 3 bases; nucleotides not matched to a gene: 6. The CDR3 runs 15 residues. The CDR3 is CASSPGGQGTDTQYF. In DNA form, the CDR3 reads TGTGCCAGCAGCCCAGGGGGACAGGGAACAGATACGCAGTATTTT.

The V gene is TRBV24-1, the J gene TRBJ2-7, with no clear D. Trimming stripped 8 bases from V and 3 bases from J, with 7 bases between. The V gene's germline CDR1 is KGHDR and CDR2 SFDVKD. The CDR3 is made up of 11 amino acids. The CDR3 DNA is TGTGCCACCAAGGAGTACTACGAGCAGTACTTC. Protein sequence: CATKEYYEQYF.

The chain carries TRBV6-2 or TRBV6-3 and TRBJ2-5; 10 bases are shared with TRBD1. The end of the DNA fits TRBJ2-7 better, so the J call may be wrong. The CDR3 is 15 residues long. Germline V gene sequence: CDR1 MNHEY, CDR2 SVGEGT. Here the CDR3 DNA reads TGTGCCAGCAGTTACCAGGACAGGGGGTTCTACGAGCAGTACTTC. This sequence encodes CASSYQDRGFYEQYF.

The chain recombines TRBV7-2 with TRBJ2-3; 11 bases align to TRBD2. Germline-derived CDR1 and CDR2 are SGHTA and FQGNSA. The CDR3 is 19 residues long. Unmatched junction bases numbered 14, after V lost 5 bases and J lost 1 base. This CDR3 is CASSKKALAGARGTDTQYF. Here the CDR3 DNA reads TGTGCCAGCAGCAAAAAGGCACTAGCGGGAGCAAGGGGCACAGATACGCAGTATTTT.

In its sample, this clonotype was seen many times. The chain is built from TRBV6-1 and TRBJ2-5; tentative D call: TRBD2 (6 bases). This CDR3 has 13 amino acids. CDR1 and CDR2 from the germline V gene are MNHNS and SASEGT. Trimming removed 6 bases from V and 1 base from J, with 9 bases in between. CDR3 sequence reads: CASRLSGQETQYF. In DNA form, the CDR3 reads TGTGCCAGCAGACTTAGCGGCCAAGAGACCCAGTACTTC.

This clonotype has a count of ten or more. The chain is built from TRBV29-1 and TRBJ2-5, with TRBD2 matching 10 bases. Germline V CDR1 and CDR2: SQVTM, ANQGSEA. The CDR3 has 13 amino acids. V was pared by 4 bases and J by 5 bases, with 4 bases of the junction left unmatched. CDR3 DNA: TGCAGCGTTGCTCTAGCGGGAGAGGAGACCCAGTACTTC. It translates to CSVALAGEETQYF.

The rearrangement uses TRBV19 and TRBJ1-1; the D gene is possibly TRBD1 (5 bases). Germline V gene sequence: CDR1 LNHDA, CDR2 SQIVND (reference sequence). V was shortened by 5 bases and J by 5 bases, with 12 bases between the two germline ends. The CDR3 loop spans 13 amino acids. DNA of the CDR3: TGTGCCAGTAGTGAGGGACTCCGGACTGAAGCTTTCTTT. Protein product: CASSEGLRTEAFF.